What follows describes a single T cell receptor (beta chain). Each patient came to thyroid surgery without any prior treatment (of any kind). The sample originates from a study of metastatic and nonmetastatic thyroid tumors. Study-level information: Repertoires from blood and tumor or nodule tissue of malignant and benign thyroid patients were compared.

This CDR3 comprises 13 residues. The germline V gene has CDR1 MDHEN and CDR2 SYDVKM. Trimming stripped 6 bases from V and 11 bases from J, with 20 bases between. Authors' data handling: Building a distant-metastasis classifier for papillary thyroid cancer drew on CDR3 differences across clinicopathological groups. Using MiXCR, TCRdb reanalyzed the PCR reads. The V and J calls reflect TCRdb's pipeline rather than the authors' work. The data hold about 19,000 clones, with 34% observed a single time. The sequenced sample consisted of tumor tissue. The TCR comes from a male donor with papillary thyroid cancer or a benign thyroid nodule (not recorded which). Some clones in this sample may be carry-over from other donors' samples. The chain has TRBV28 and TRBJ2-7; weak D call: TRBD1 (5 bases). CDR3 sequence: CASSVIVRVFEYF. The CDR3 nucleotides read TGTGCCAGCAGCGTGATAGTCAGGGTTTTTGAGTACTTC. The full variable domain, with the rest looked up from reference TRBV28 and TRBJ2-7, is DVKVTQSSRYLVKRTGEKVFLECVQDMDHENMFWYRQDPGLGLRLIYFSYDVKMKEKGDIPEGYSVSREKKERFSLILESASTNQTSMYLCASSVIVRVFEYFGPGTRLTVT.